Given below is one TCR beta chain in context. The antigen is undetermined. The read falls 3 residues short of the CDR3 end, and the missing part is taken from the germline J gene. The repertoire was sequenced with immunoSEQ multiplex PCR; TCRdb's copy has only in-frame clones and lacks some. In total, the table holds fewer than 30,000 clones. These data are taken from a study of T cells in women clearing cervical HPV infection. Broader study findings: Cases carried less TRBV6-7 than controls: roughly 0.12% versus 0.17%.

Germline values: CDR1 SGHRS, CDR2 YFSETQ. This CDR3 has 14 residues. The clonotype was recovered from a woman between 18 and 70 years old with a cervical HPV16 infection that either progressed to CIN3+ or cleared (not recorded which). The specimen was blood buffy coat. The chain couples TRBV5-1 to TRBJ2-2; 8 nucleotides agree with TRBD1. The CDR3 region is CASRTGSDNEKLFF. The part of the CDR3 DNA that was read is TGCGCCAGCCGGACAGGGTCGGATAATGAAAAG.